The 27 T cell receptor beta chains presented below share a single source sample, sequenced in a study of cytomegalovirus exposure and HLA in healthy donors. The PCR ran on 60 Vbeta and 13 Jbeta primers. Sequenced by immunoSEQ multiplex PCR; TCRdb stores in-frame clones only, minus some. This sample contains 60,000 to 80,000 clones. The sample was PBMCs. Receptors were obtained from a middle-aged man in good health and CMV-seronegative.

This rearrangement joins TRBV19 to TRBJ1-2; tentative D call: TRBD1 (5 bases). From germline, CDR1 is LNHDA and CDR2 SQIVND (reference sequence). With 7 bases removed from V and 2 bases from J, the gap between germline ends came to 14 bases. CDR3 length equals 14 residues. In DNA, the CDR3 is TGTGCCAGTAAAATACGGGGGTCCAACTATGGCTACACCTTC. It translates to CASKIRGSNYGYTF.

This chain connects TRBV5-1 to TRBJ2-5; 7 bases align to TRBD2. The germline CDR1 and CDR2 sequences are SGHRS and YFSETQ. Trimming removed 0 bases from V and 4 bases from J; junction bases left unmatched: 12. CDR3 length: 17 amino acids. CDR3 nucleotide sequence: TGCGCCAGCAGCTTGGGGCCTCGGGCGGGGGATTCAGAGACCCAGTACTTC. Protein sequence: CASSLGPRAGDSETQYF.

The gene calls are TRBV4-1 and TRBJ1-5; D is unclear. The CDR3 covers 13 residues. Trimming took 0 bases from V and 5 from J, leaving 5 bases between them. The germline CDR1 and CDR2 sequences are MGHRA and YSYEKL. The CDR3 DNA sequence: TGCGCCAGCAGCCAAGATCGGGATCAGCCCCAGCATTTT. Its protein is CASSQDRDQPQHF.

The J gene is TRBJ1-4, the V gene TRBV4-1, with TRBD1 as a possible D gene (6 bases). The length of the CDR3 is 16 residues. Germline V gene sequence: CDR1 MGHRA, CDR2 YSYEKL. Trimming removed 0 bases at V and 4 bases at J, with 12 bases between. Here the CDR3 reads CASSQDHRVDNEKLFF. Here the CDR3 DNA reads TGCGCCAGCAGCCAAGACCACAGGGTGGATAATGAAAAACTGTTTTTT.

The chain carries TRBV28 and TRBJ1-2; TRBD1 aligns across 8 bases. The J segment lost 3 bases and the V segment lost 6 bases, leaving 6 bases of the junction unmatched. The CDR3 loop spans 14 amino acids. Germline V CDR1 and CDR2: MDHEN, SYDVKM. The CDR3 sequence: CASRMTGVDYGYTF. In DNA, the CDR3 is TGTGCCAGCAGGATGACAGGGGTAGACTATGGCTACACCTTC.

This chain joins TRBV15 and TRBJ1-5; D is ambiguous. Germline CDR1 and CDR2: LNHNV and YYDKDF (reference sequence). V shed 3 bases and J shed 10 bases, with 10 bases lying between them. The CDR3 runs 12 residues. The CDR3 bases are TGTGCCACCAGCAGGGCAGAGGGACCCCAGCATTTT. It specifies CATSRAEGPQHF.

This chain connects TRBV2 to TRBJ1-2, with 7 bases matching TRBD1. Germline V gene lookup returns CDR1 SNHLY and CDR2 FYNNEI. The V gene end was trimmed by 6 bases and the J gene end by 7 bases; junction bases not matched to a gene: 11. The CDR3 has 14 amino acids. The CDR3 loop is CASRPTGWRLGYTF. In nucleotides, the CDR3 is TGTGCCAGCAGACCGACAGGGTGGAGGCTTGGCTACACCTTC.

This chain connects TRBV5-1 to TRBJ1-2; 7 bases match TRBD1. With 4 bases clipped from V and 2 bases from J, the junction kept 8 bases outside the gene matches. CDR3 length: 15 amino acids. Germline CDR1 reads SGHRS; CDR2 reads YFSETQ. CDR3 sequence: CASSEVGQQNYGYTF. CDR3 nucleotide sequence: TGCGCCAGCAGCGAGGTGGGACAGCAGAACTATGGCTACACCTTC. Full variable domain (outside the CDR3, taken from reference TRBV5-1 and TRBJ1-2): KAGVTQTPRYLIKTRGQQVTLSCSPISGHRSVSWYQQTPGQGLQFLFEYFSETQRNKGNFPGRFSGRQFSNSRSEMNVSTLELGDSALYLCASSEVGQQNYGYTFGSGTRLTVV.

V gene TRBV5-1 combines with J gene TRBJ2-1, with 8 bases matching TRBD1. The CDR3 totals 15 residues. Germline CDR1 reads SGHRS; CDR2 reads YFSETQ. V shed 0 bases, J shed 6 bases, and the junction held 5 bases outside the gene matches. CDR3 residues: CASSLDRGDINEQFF. The CDR3 nucleotides are TGCGCCAGCAGCTTGGACAGGGGGGATATCAATGAGCAGTTCTTC.

The chain uses TRBV7-9 and TRBJ2-5, with 7 bases identical to TRBD2. V shed 1 base, J shed 4 bases, and the junction held 9 bases outside the gene matches. This CDR3 comprises 16 residues. Germline assignment: CDR1 SEHNR and CDR2 FQNEAQ (reference sequence). CDR3 loop: CASSLEVRGRGETQYF. Written as DNA, the CDR3 is TGTGCCAGCAGCTTAGAGGTTCGAGGGAGGGGAGAGACCCAGTACTTC.

The chain joins TRBV4-1 to TRBJ2-5; D remains ambiguous. V lost 0 bases to trimming and J lost 0 bases, with 11 bases between them. CDR3 length: 16 amino acids. The germline V gene has CDR1 MGHRA and CDR2 YSYEKL. CDR3 amino acids: CASSQEIRPNQETQYF. The CDR3 coding sequence is TGCGCCAGCAGCCAAGAAATCAGGCCTAACCAAGAGACCCAGTACTTC.

The chain links TRBV29-1 to TRBJ1-3; TRBD1 aligns across 7 bases. From germline, CDR1 is SQVTM and CDR2 ANQGSEA. V lost 7 bases to trimming and J lost 0 bases; unmatched junction nucleotides: 9. The CDR3 length is 15 residues. The CDR3 here is CSASGTVDSGNTIYF. CDR3 DNA sequence: TGCAGCGCCTCCGGGACAGTTGACTCTGGAAACACCATATATTTT.

The V call is TRBV28, the J call TRBJ2-6; D might be TRBD2 (6 bases). Germline loops: CDR1 MDHEN, CDR2 SYDVKM. The CDR3 contains 19 residues. The V end lost 2 bases, the J end lost 4 bases, and 21 bases lay between the germline ends. DNA of the CDR3: TGTGCCAGCAGTTTAAGTGGCGGAGGAGGGCCTGGGGGGGCCAACGTCCTGACTTTC. Translated: CASSLSGGGGPGGANVLTF.

The V gene is TRBV7-9, the J gene TRBJ1-2; TRBD1 might be the D (6 bases). Germline V gene lookup returns CDR1 SEHNR and CDR2 FQNEAQ (reference sequence). This CDR3 comprises 13 residues. Deletions cut 5 bases from V and 4 bases from J, with 11 bases between. The CDR3 DNA reads as TGTGCCAGCAGCGAAGGACAGACCTATGGCTACACCTTC. It encodes CASSEGQTYGYTF. Supplemented by reference TRBV7-9 and TRBJ1-2, the full variable domain reads DTGVSQNPRHKITKRGQNVTFRCDPISEHNRLYWYRQTLGQGPEFLTYFQNEAQLEKSRLLSDRFSAERPKGSFSTLEIQRTEQGDSAMYLCASSEGQTYGYTFGSGTRLTVV.

The chain recombines TRBV7-6 with TRBJ1-6, with D maybe TRBD1 (5 bases). CDR1 and CDR2 (germline): SGHVS, FNYEAQ. The CDR3 runs 14 residues. Trimming cost V 5 bases and J 5 bases, with 10 bases left between them. The CDR3 reads CASSVDSDNSPLHF. In nucleotides, the CDR3 is TGTGCCAGCAGCGTCGACAGTGATAATTCACCCCTCCACTTT.

The chain combines TRBV7-9 with TRBJ2-1; tentative D call: TRBD1 (6 bases). Germline values: CDR1 SEHNR, CDR2 FQNEAQ (reference sequence). The CDR3 contains 17 residues. V gave up 5 bases and J gave up 0 bases, with 17 bases separating them. The CDR3 DNA reads TGTGCCAGCAGCCCCCGTCAGGGGTATTCCTCCTACAATGAGCAGTTCTTC. Protein sequence: CASSPRQGYSSYNEQFF.

The chain couples TRBV27 to TRBJ2-3, with D possibly matching TRBD1 (6 bases). CDR1 is MNHEY and CDR2 is SMNVEV in the germline V gene (reference sequence). CDR3 length: 23 residues. Trimming removed 3 bases from V and 0 bases from J, with 34 bases in between. The CDR3 nucleotides read TGTGCCAGCAGTTTGCATTGGGACACATACTTATCCGAAAAGAGGGTTAGCACAGATACGCAGTATTTT. As protein: CASSLHWDTYLSEKRVSTDTQYF.

The chain uses TRBV9 and TRBJ2-7, with D maybe TRBD2 (6 bases). This CDR3 has 15 amino acids. The germline V gene encodes CDR1 SGDLS and CDR2 YYNGEE. The V gene lost 0 bases and the J gene lost 4 bases, with 14 bases spanning the gap. CDR3 coding DNA: TGTGCCAGCAGCGTAGGGGGGGTGGAGAGATACGAGCAGTACTTC. Translating gives CASSVGGVERYEQYF.

The rearrangement uses TRBV7-2 and TRBJ1-1, with TRBD1 matching 8 bases. CDR3 size: 14 residues. From germline, CDR1 is SGHTA and CDR2 FQGNSA. Trimming removed 3 bases from V and 6 bases from J; junction bases left unmatched: 6. CDR3 bases: TGTGCCAGCAGCTTTCAGGGGGCGATCTCTGAAGCTTTCTTT. It yields the protein CASSFQGAISEAFF.

The V and J genes are TRBV7-9 and TRBJ1-5; D possibly corresponds to TRBD1 (6 bases). Trimming removed 5 bases from V and 2 bases from J, with 13 bases in between. The CDR3 contains 15 residues. Germline V gene sequence: CDR1 SEHNR, CDR2 FQNEAQ (reference sequence). The CDR3 DNA sequence: TGTGCCAGCAGCCCAACAGGGATCGGCAATCAGCCCCAGCATTTT. Translated, it gives CASSPTGIGNQPQHF.

This rearrangement joins TRBV4-3 to TRBJ2-3, with 10 bases fitting TRBD2. Trimming at V came to 0 bases and at J to 4 bases, leaving 7 bases not matched to a gene. CDR3 size: 17 residues. Germline V gene data show CDR1 as LGHNA and CDR2 as YSLEER. The CDR3 region is CASSQDRGLATADTQYF. CDR3 nucleotide sequence: TGCGCCAGCAGCCAAGATAGGGGACTAGCGACCGCAGATACGCAGTATTTT.

The genes are TRBV28 and TRBJ2-7, with D possibly being TRBD1 (6 bases). The CDR3 consists of 15 residues. Germline CDR1 and CDR2: MDHEN and SYDVKM. V lost 3 bases and J lost 2, with 14 bases in between. Here the CDR3 DNA reads TGTGCCAGCAGTTTGGGGACATCGATTACCTACGAGCAGTACTTC. Residues: CASSLGTSITYEQYF.

The chain is built from TRBV6-6 and TRBJ1-5; tentatively, D is TRBD1 (5 bases). This CDR3 spans 16 amino acids. Trimming removed 7 bases from V and 0 bases from J, with 16 bases in between. Per germline, CDR1 MNHNY and CDR2 SVGAGI (reference sequence). CDR3 loop: CASTRADRYSNQPQHF. CDR3 bases: TGTGCCAGCACACGGGCAGACAGATATAGCAATCAGCCCCAGCATTTT.

This chain links TRBV11-2 with TRBJ2-5; D is perhaps TRBD1 (5 bases). The CDR3 is made up of 13 amino acids. Trimming took 6 bases from V and 4 from J, leaving 12 bases between them. Germline values: CDR1 SGHAT, CDR2 FQNNGV. DNA of the CDR3: TGTGCCAGCAGTTATACTGGGGCAGAGACCCAGTACTTC. Translated, it gives CASSYTGAETQYF. The variable domain in full, completed from reference TRBV11-2 and TRBJ2-5, reads EAGVAQSPRYKIIEKRQSVAFWCNPISGHATLYWYQQILGQGPKLLIQFQNNGVVDDSQLPKDRFSAERLKGVDSTLKIQPAKLEDSAVYLCASSYTGAETQYFGPGTRLLVL.

V and J are TRBV7-9 and TRBJ1-5, with D possibly matching TRBD1 (5 bases). Germline V CDR1 and CDR2: SEHNR, FQNEAQ (reference sequence). The CDR3 covers 14 residues. V dropped 8 bases and J dropped 0 bases, with 11 bases sitting between them. The CDR3 DNA sequence: TGTGCCAGCTCTCAGGGAAATAGCAATCAGCCCCAGCATTTT. Protein product: CASSQGNSNQPQHF.

The chain employs TRBV2 and TRBJ2-7; 13 bases align to TRBD2. Germline lookup yields CDR1 SNHLY and CDR2 FYNNEI. The CDR3 has 14 residues. The V and J ends lost 5 bases and 4 bases, in that order; junction bases with no gene match: 2. Here the CDR3 DNA reads TGTGCCAGCAGTAGGACTAGCGGGAGTTACGAGCAGTACTTC. This translates into CASSRTSGSYEQYF.

The rearrangement uses TRBV30 and TRBJ1-2, with a tentative D call TRBD1 (5 bases). Germline assignment: CDR1 GTSNPN and CDR2 SVGIG (reference sequence). V was cut by 3 bases and J by 8 bases, with 7 bases left in between. The CDR3 totals 10 residues. The CDR3 DNA reads TGTGCCTGGAGGAAGGGGGGCTACACCTTC. This encodes CAWRKGGYTF.